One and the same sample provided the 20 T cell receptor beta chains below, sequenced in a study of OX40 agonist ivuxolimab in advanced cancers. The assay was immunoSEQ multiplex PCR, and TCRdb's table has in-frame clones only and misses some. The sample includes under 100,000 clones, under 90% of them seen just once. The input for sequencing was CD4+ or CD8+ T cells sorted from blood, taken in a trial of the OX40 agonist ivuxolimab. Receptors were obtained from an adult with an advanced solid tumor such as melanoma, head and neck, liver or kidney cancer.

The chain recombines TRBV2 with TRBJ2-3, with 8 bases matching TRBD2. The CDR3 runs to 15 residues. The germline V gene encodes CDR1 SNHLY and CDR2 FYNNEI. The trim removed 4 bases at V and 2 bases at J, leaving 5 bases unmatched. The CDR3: CASSGVSGVTDTQYF. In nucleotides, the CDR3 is TGTGCCAGCAGTGGGGTTAGCGGGGTCACAGATACGCAGTATTTT.

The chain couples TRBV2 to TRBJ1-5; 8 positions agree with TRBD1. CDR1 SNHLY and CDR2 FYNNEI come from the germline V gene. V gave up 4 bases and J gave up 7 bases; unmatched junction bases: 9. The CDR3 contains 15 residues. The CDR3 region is CASSGGQGVGQPQHF. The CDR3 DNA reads TGTGCCAGCAGTGGAGGACAGGGAGTCGGACAGCCCCAGCATTTT.

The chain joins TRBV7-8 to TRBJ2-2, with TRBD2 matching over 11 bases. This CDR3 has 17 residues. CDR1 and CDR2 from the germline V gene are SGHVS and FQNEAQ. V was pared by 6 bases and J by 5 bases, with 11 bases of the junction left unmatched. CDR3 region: CASRLTSGGAGTGELFF. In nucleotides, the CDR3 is TGTGCCAGCAGATTAACTAGCGGGGGAGCCGGTACCGGGGAGCTGTTTTTT.

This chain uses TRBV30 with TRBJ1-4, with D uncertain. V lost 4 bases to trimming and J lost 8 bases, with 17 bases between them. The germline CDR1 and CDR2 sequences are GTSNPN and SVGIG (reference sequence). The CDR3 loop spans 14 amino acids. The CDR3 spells CAWTRALKREKLFF. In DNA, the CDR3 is TGTGCCTGGACACGCGCGTTAAAGAGGGAAAAACTGTTTTTT.

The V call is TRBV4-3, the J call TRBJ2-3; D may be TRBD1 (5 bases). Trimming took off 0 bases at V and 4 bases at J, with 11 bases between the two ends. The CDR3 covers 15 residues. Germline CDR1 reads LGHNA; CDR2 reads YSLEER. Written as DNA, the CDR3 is TGCGCCAGCAGCCAAGATTCGTGGGGCCCAGATACGCAGTATTTT. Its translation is CASSQDSWGPDTQYF.

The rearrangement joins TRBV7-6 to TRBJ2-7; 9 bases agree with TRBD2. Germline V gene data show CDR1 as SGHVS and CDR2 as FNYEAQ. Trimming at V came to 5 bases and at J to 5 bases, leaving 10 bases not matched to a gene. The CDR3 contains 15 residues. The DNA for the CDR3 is TGTGCCAGCAGCAAAACGTTAGCGGGAGTTGACGAGCAGTACTTC. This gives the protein CASSKTLAGVDEQYF.

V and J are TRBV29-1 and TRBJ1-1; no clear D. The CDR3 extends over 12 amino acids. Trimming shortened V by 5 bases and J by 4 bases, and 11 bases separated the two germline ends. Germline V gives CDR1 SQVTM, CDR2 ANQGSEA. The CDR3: CSVSGRGTEAFF. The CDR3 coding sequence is TGCAGCGTTTCCGGGCGCGGCACTGAAGCTTTCTTT.

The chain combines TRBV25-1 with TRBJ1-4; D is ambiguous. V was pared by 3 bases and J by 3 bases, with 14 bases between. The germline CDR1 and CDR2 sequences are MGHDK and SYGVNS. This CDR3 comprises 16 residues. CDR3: CASSDVSTLPNEKLFF. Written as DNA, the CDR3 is TGTGCCAGCAGTGATGTGTCGACGCTGCCTAATGAAAAACTGTTTTTT.

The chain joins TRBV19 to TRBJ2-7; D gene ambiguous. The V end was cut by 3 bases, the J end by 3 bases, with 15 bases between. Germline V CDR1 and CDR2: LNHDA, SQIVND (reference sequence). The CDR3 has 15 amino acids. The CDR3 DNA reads TGTGCCAGTAGTATTCCCGGCAGGACCAACTACGAGCAGTACTTC. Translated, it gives CASSIPGRTNYEQYF.

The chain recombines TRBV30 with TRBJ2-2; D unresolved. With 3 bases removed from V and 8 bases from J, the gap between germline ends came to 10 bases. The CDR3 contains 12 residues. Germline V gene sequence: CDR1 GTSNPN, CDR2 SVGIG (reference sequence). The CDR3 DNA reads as TGTGCCTGGAGCCAACAGAGGGGGGAGCTGTTTTTT. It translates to CAWSQQRGELFF.

The CDR3 bases are TGTGCTAGTGGTTTAAGGGACAGGTTAATTTGGGAAAAACTGTTTTTT. Its translation is CASGLRDRLIWEKLFF. This chain joins TRBV12-5 and TRBJ1-4; 8 bases align to TRBD1. Germline V gene lookup returns CDR1 LGHNT and CDR2 FRNRAP. Trimming cost V 3 bases and J 8 bases; bases outside gene matches: 11. The CDR3 extends over 16 amino acids.

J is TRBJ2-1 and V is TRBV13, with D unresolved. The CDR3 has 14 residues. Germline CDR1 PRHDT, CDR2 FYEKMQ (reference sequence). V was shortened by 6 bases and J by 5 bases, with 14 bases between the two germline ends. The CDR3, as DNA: TGTGCCAGCAGGCCCAGGTGGTTGAACAATGAGCAGTTCTTC. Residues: CASRPRWLNNEQFF.

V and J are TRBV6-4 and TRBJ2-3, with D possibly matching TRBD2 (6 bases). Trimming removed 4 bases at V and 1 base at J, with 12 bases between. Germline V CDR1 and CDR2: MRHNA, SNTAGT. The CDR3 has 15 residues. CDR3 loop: CASSGGVGGTDTQYF. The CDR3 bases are TGTGCCAGCAGTGGCGGGGTCGGAGGCACAGATACGCAGTATTTT.

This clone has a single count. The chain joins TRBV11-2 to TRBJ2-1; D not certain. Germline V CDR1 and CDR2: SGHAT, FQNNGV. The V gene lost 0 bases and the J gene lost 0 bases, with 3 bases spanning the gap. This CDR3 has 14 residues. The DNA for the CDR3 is TGTGCCAGCAGCTTAGACGCCTCCTACAATGAGCAGTTCTTC. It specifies CASSLDASYNEQFF.

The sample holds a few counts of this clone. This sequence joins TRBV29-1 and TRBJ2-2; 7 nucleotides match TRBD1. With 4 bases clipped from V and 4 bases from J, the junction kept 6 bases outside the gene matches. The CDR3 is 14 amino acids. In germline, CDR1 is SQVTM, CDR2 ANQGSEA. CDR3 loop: CSVGGRGITGELFF. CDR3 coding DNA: TGCAGCGTTGGGGGCAGGGGGATCACCGGGGAGCTGTTTTTT.

CDR3 sequence reads: CASSIASEGSPLHF. The CDR3 DNA sequence: TGCGCCAGCAGCATTGCCTCCGAAGGTTCACCCCTCCACTTT. The gene calls are TRBV4-1 and TRBJ1-6; D call uncertain. Germline CDR1 and CDR2: MGHRA and YSYEKL. CDR3 length: 14 residues. V was shortened by 5 bases and J by 9 bases, with 14 bases between the two germline ends.

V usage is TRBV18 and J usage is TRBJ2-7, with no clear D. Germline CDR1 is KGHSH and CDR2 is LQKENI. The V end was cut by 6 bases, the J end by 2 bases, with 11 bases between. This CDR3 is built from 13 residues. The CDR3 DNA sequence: TGTGCCAGCTCCGACCTAACGGCCTACGAGCAGTACTTC. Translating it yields CASSDLTAYEQYF.

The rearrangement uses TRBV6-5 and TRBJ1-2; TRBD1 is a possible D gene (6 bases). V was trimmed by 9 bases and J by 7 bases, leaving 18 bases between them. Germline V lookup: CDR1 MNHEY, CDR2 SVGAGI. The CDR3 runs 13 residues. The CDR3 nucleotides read TGTGCCAGTAAAGGGGGGAGGTTTCGTGGCTACACCTTC. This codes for CASKGGRFRGYTF.

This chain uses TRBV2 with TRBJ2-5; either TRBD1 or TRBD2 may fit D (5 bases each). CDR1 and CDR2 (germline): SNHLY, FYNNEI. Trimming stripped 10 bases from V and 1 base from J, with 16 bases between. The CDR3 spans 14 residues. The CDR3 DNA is TGTGCCAAACAAGCGTGGGGGACCCAAGAGACCCAGTACTTC. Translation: CAKQAWGTQETQYF. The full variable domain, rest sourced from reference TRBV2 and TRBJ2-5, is EPEVTQTPSHQVTQMGQEVILRCVPISNHLYFYWYRQILGQKVEFLVSFYNNEISEKSEIFDDQFSVERPDGSNFTLKIRSTKLEDSAMYFCAKQAWGTQETQYFGPGTRLLVL.

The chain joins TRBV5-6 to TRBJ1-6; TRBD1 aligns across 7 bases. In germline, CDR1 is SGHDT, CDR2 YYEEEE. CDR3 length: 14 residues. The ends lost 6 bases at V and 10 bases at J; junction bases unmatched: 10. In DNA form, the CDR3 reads TGTGCCAGCACCGGTAGACAGGGAGGATCACCCCTCCACTTT. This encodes CASTGRQGGSPLHF.